The clone carrying this T cell receptor beta chain was seen just once. The assay was immunoSEQ multiplex PCR, and TCRdb's table has in-frame clones only and misses some. The profile shows fewer than 200,000 clones, 88% of them singletons. The sample originates from a study of radiation and T cells in renal cell carcinoma. This CDR3 region has 14 residues. CDR1 is MNHNY and CDR2 is SVGAGI in the germline V gene (reference sequence). The V end lost 0 bases, the J end lost 3 bases, and 9 bases lay between the germline ends. Noted time point: blood 4 weeks post-SBRT, at nephrectomy. Described treatment: 15 Gy SBRT to primary tumor, nephrectomy 4 weeks later.

The sample consisted of blood, taken from a patient whose treatment included radiotherapy and nephrectomy. This TCR was recovered from a woman in her forties or fifties with renal cell carcinoma. The chain uses TRBV6-6 and TRBJ2-7, with a possible D match to TRBD1 (6 bases). The CDR3 region is CASSYSRDIYEQYF. CDR3 in DNA: TGTGCCAGCAGTTACTCTCGGGACATCTACGAGCAGTACTTC.